One TCR beta chain is described in this entry. Trimming removed 3 bases from V and 6 bases from J; junction bases left unmatched: 5. The CDR3 is made up of 15 amino acids. Germline V gene lookup returns CDR1 LNHDA and CDR2 SQIVND (reference sequence). In the authors' methods: Scientists estimated how many nucleated cells there were by amplifying reference gene primers. The data were produced by immunoSEQ multiplex PCR, yet TCRdb's version contains in-frame clones alone and is incomplete. D and trimming were read from the DNA, whereas the V and J calls and clone size are those reported in that table. Counted here are some 250,000 clones, over 65% occurring once; the ten biggest clones make up about 3.1%. The source of the sample is a study of blood T cell repertoires in COVID-19. The overall study: Samples came from the United States, Italy and Spain, spanning acute and convalescent COVID-19. T cells, B-cell-depleted T cells, or PBMCs supplied cDNA or gDNA.

Input material: peripheral blood. The TCR was taken from a woman of 80 years or more with acute or convalescent COVID-19. The rearrangement joins TRBV19 to TRBJ1-2; TRBD1 aligns across 12 bases. In DNA, the CDR3 is TGTGCCAGTAGTATGGATGGGACAGGGGGCGATGGCTACACCTTC. Its translation: CASSMDGTGGDGYTF.